A selection of T cell receptor beta chains follows, all from one sample in a study of T cells in Graves' hyperthyroidism and ophthalmopathy. Each CDR3 protein gets one entry after TCRdb re-called the multiplex PCR reads with MiXCR. The table includes roughly 640,000 distinct CDR3 sequences, about 16% detected once. The sample consisted of blood. Receptors were obtained from a woman in her thirties or forties with Graves' ophthalmopathy. CDR3s include the opening cysteine and the closing phenylalanine or tryptophan. D genes are given only for firm matches. Some rows mark clone size as missing; the rest say once, few, many or name a class of expanded clone.

>TRBV19|NA|NA|TRBJ1-5
CASSNRDNQPQHF
TGTGCCAGTAGTAACAGAGACAATCAGCCCCAGCATTTT
>TRBV18|NA|many|TRBJ2-3
CASSQGLLDTQYF
TGTGCCAGCTCACAGGGGCTGCTAGATACGCAGTATTTT
>TRBV19|TRBD1|NA|TRBJ2-1
CASTAGTGSYNEQFF
TGTGCCAGTACCGCCGGGACAGGGTCCTACAATGAGCAGTTCTTC
>TRBV3-1|NA|NA|TRBJ2-3
CASTPRGDGGDTQYF
TGCGCCAGCACCCCGAGGGGGGATGGTGGAGATACGCAGTATTTT
>TRBV10-3|NA|NA|TRBJ1-5
CAAQGGNQPQHF
TGTGCCGCGCAGGGAGGCAATCAGCCCCAGCATTTT
>TRBV15|NA|few|TRBJ2-2
CATRRGKNTGELFF
TGTGCCACCAGAAGGGGGAAGAACACCGGGGAGCTGTTTTTT
>TRBV20-1|NA|NA|TRBJ1-1
CSQQGPMNTEAFF
TGCAGTCAGCAAGGACCTATGAACACTGAAGCTTTCTTT
>TRBV18|TRBD1|many|TRBJ2-5
CASSPDRGQETQYF
TGTGCCAGCTCACCGGACAGGGGTCAAGAGACCCAGTACTTC
>TRBV6-5|NA|NA|TRBJ1-4
CASSSRTDIHEKLFF
TGTGCCAGCAGTTCCCGGACCGATATCCACGAAAAACTGTTTTTT
>TRBV27|NA|many|TRBJ2-7
CATSPGRNLYEQYF
TGTGCCACCTCACCCGGCAGGAACCTCTACGAGCAGTACTTC
>TRBV6-1|NA|many|TRBJ1-2
CASSEGTGYSTGYTF
TGTGCCAGCAGTGAAGGGACGGGGTATTCAACTGGCTACACCTTC
>TRBV11-2|NA|many|TRBJ2-7
CASSPDYEQYF
TGTGCCAGCAGCCCCGACTACGAGCAGTACTTC
>TRBV7-9|TRBD2|many|TRBJ2-3
CASSRGTSGSTDTQYF
TGTGCCAGCAGCCGAGGGACTAGCGGGAGCACAGATACGCAGTATTTT
>TRBV20-1|NA|many|TRBJ2-2
CSARSRNTGELFF
TGCAGTGCTAGGAGCAGGAACACCGGGGAGCTGTTTTTT
>TRBV18|NA|NA|TRBJ2-2
CASSPGSGAGELFF
TGTGCCAGCTCCCCGGGATCTGGAGCCGGGGAGCTGTTTTTT
>TRBV20-1|TRBD2|many|TRBJ2-1
CSASTSGRLLPVDEQFF
TGCAGTGCTAGTACTAGCGGGAGGCTCCTCCCGGTCGATGAGCAGTTCTTC
>TRBV28|NA|many|TRBJ2-7
CASSSGLPGQYF
TGTGCCAGCAGCTCAGGACTTCCAGGGCAGTACTTC
>TRBV27|NA|NA|TRBJ1-1
CASSLRWGWENTEAFF
TGTGCCAGCAGTTTAAGGTGGGGTTGGGAGAACACTGAAGCTTTCTTT
>TRBV6-1|NA|many|TRBJ2-5
CASSDPGHMSQYF
TGTGCCAGCAGTGATCCGGGACACATGTCCCAGTACTTC
>TRBV13|TRBD1|few|TRBJ1-1
CASSSGQGAGEAFF
TGTGCCAGCAGCTCAGGACAGGGGGCAGGTGAAGCTTTCTTT
>TRBV3-1|TRBD1|many|TRBJ1-2
CASSQGGGTGGYTF
TGTGCCAGCAGCCAAGGAGGGGGGACAGGTGGCTACACCTTC
>TRBV9|TRBD1|NA|TRBJ2-7
CASSPRDSNSYEQYF
TGTGCCAGCAGCCCACGGGACAGTAACTCCTACGAGCAGTACTTC
>TRBV3-1|NA|many|TRBJ1-4
CASSHPGRGNEKLFF
TGTGCCAGCAGCCATCCAGGGCGGGGAAATGAAAAACTGTTTTTT
>TRBV30|NA|many|TRBJ2-5
CAWTRTLQETQYF
TGTGCCTGGACGAGGACTCTTCAAGAGACCCAGTACTTC
>TRBV2|TRBD1|many|TRBJ1-5
CASSEAGQGGNQPQHF
TGTGCCAGCAGTGAGGCGGGACAGGGAGGCAATCAGCCCCAGCATTTT
>TRBV6-1|NA|NA|TRBJ1-1
CAIQAYMNTEAFF
TGTGCCATACAAGCGTACATGAACACTGAAGCTTTCTTT
>TRBV5-1|TRBD1|few|TRBJ2-2
CATRQGANTGELFF
TGCGCCACCAGACAGGGGGCGAACACCGGGGAGCTGTTTTTT
>TRBV6-1|TRBD1|few|TRBJ1-5
CASSEFEGTVISNQPQHF
TGTGCCAGCAGTGAATTTGAGGGGACAGTCATTAGCAATCAGCCCCAGCATTTT
>TRBV7-3|NA|few|TRBJ2-1
CASSPQWVSYNEQFF
TGTGCCAGCAGCCCCCAGTGGGTCTCGTACAATGAGCAGTTCTTC
>TRBV4-1|TRBD1|many|TRBJ1-2
CASSQKRQGRDYGYTF
TGCGCCAGCAGCCAAAAAAGACAGGGGAGGGACTATGGCTACACCTTC
>TRBV11-2|NA|few|TRBJ2-7
CASSPAAGSWEQYF
TGTGCCAGCAGCCCAGCCGCGGGATCATGGGAGCAGTACTTC
>TRBV20-1|NA|many|TRBJ1-1
CSARPNSLQSTEAFF
TGCAGTGCTAGACCGAACAGCCTCCAGAGCACTGAAGCTTTCTTT
>TRBV7-9|NA|few|TRBJ2-1
CASSSPAFNEQFF
TGTGCCAGCAGTAGCCCAGCATTCAATGAGCAGTTCTTC
>TRBV4-1|TRBD1|NA|TRBJ2-1
CASSAGTGSHNEQFF
TGCGCCAGCAGCGCCGGGACAGGATCCCACAATGAGCAGTTCTTC
>TRBV7-9|TRBD1|many|TRBJ2-3
CASSGQGAADTQYF
TGTGCCAGCTCTGGGCAGGGGGCCGCAGATACGCAGTATTTT
>TRBV6-1|NA|NA|TRBJ1-1
CASRIQADTEAFF
TGTGCCAGCAGAATACAGGCGGACACTGAAGCTTTCTTT
>TRBV6-5|TRBD1|NA|TRBJ1-1
CASSYGTGGFEAFF
TGTGCCAGCAGTTACGGGACAGGGGGCTTTGAAGCTTTCTTT
>TRBV6-1|TRBD2|many|TRBJ2-3
CAIQGGLAVDTQYF
TGTGCCATACAGGGAGGACTAGCGGTAGATACGCAGTATTTT
>TRBV20-1|NA|many|TRBJ2-5
CSAGKDAETQYF
TGCAGTGCAGGAAAGGACGCGGAGACCCAGTACTTC
>TRBV7-8|TRBD2|many|TRBJ2-5
CASSPTRLAGGYQETQYF
TGTGCCAGCAGCCCCACCCGACTAGCGGGGGGGTACCAAGAGACCCAGTACTTC
>TRBV10-2|NA|NA|TRBJ1-6
CASSERRGNSPLHF
TGCGCCAGCAGTGAAAGGAGGGGCAATTCACCCCTCCACTTT
>TRBV6-1|NA|many|TRBJ1-2
CASSAGTDTEGYTF
TGTGCCAGCAGTGCCGGGACGGACACGGAAGGCTACACCTTC
>TRBV11-2|NA|many|TRBJ2-1
CASSVPGYNEQFF
TGTGCCAGCAGCGTCCCAGGGTACAATGAGCAGTTCTTC
>TRBV5-8|TRBD1|few|TRBJ1-3
CASSFGTAKLSGNTIYF
TGTGCCAGCAGCTTCGGGACAGCGAAGCTCTCTGGAAACACCATATATTTT
>TRBV12-3/TRBV12-4|NA|few|TRBJ1-5
CATQESSNQPQHF
TGTGCCACCCAAGAGAGTAGCAATCAGCCCCAGCATTTT
>TRBV28|NA|many|TRBJ1-1
CASQLRGGEAFF
TGTGCCAGCCAACTGAGGGGGGGCGAAGCTTTCTTT
>TRBV7-9|NA|many|TRBJ2-7
CASSLDGKGKLWEQYF
TGTGCCAGCAGCTTAGACGGAAAGGGGAAATTGTGGGAGCAGTACTTC
>TRBV12-3/TRBV12-4|TRBD1|NA|TRBJ1-6
CASSLRRQGSPLHF
TGTGCCAGCAGTTTAAGGCGACAGGGTTCACCCCTCCACTTT